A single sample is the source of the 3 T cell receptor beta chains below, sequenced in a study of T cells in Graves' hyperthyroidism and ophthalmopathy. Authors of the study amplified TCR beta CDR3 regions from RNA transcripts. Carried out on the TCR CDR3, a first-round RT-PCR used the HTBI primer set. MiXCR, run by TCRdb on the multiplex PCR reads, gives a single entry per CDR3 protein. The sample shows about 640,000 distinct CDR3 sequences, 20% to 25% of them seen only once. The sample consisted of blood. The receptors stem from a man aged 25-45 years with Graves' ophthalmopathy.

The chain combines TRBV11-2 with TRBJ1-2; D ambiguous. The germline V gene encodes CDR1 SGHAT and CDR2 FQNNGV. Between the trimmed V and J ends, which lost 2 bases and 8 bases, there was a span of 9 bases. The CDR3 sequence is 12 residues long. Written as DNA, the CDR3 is TGTGCCAGCAGCTTATTTAGTATGGGCTACACCTTC. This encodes CASSLFSMGYTF. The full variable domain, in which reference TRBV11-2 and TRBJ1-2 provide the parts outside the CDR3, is EAGVAQSPRYKIIEKRQSVAFWCNPISGHATLYWYQQILGQGPKLLIQFQNNGVVDDSQLPKDRFSAERLKGVDSTLKIQPAKLEDSAVYLCASSLFSMGYTFGSGTRLTVV.

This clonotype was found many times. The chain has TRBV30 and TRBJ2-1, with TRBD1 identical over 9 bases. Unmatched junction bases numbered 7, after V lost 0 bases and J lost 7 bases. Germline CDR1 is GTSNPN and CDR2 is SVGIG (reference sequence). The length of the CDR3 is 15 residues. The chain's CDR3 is CAWSVPTGGRNEQFF. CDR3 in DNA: TGTGCCTGGAGTGTCCCCACAGGGGGCCGGAATGAGCAGTTCTTC.

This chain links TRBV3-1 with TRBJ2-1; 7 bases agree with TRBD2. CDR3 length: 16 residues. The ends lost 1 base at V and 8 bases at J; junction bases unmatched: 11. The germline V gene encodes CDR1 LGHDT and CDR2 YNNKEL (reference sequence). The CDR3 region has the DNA TGTGCCAGCAGCCAAGCAGGGAGGGGTACTGGGCATGAGCAGTTCTTC. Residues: CASSQAGRGTGHEQFF.